This T cell receptor beta chain was observed in a study of T cell responses to AZD1222 COVID-19 vaccine. Study-wide results and limits: Baseline serology detected seropositivity in only six or seven AZD1222 recipients.

Sequencing used immunoSEQ multiplex PCR; TCRdb keeps in-frame clones, though not all of them. The sample yields some 83,000 clones, about 82% seen once. V lost 7 bases to trimming and J lost 0 bases, with 20 bases between them. The CDR3 is made up of 16 amino acids. CDR1 and CDR2 from the germline V gene are SGHRS and YFSETQ. Points on this clone: The antigen is undetermined.

Material: peripheral blood, obtained on day 0 of AZD1222 vaccination. The clonotype comes from an adult in good health. The chain couples TRBV5-1 to TRBJ2-7, with D tentatively TRBD2 (6 bases). The CDR3 spells CASAPDPGLSSYEQYF. The CDR3 bases are TGCGCCAGCGCTCCTGACCCGGGACTCAGCTCCTACGAGCAGTACTTC.